Shown below are 10 T cell receptor beta chains from a single sample sequenced in a study of blood T cell repertoires in COVID-19. The repertoire was sequenced with immunoSEQ multiplex PCR; TCRdb's copy has only in-frame clones and lacks some. The sample lists more than 200,000 clones, approximately 84% occurring once. Material for sequencing was peripheral blood. These receptors came from an older man with acute or convalescent COVID-19.

The rearrangement joins TRBV10-3 to TRBJ2-3; maybe TRBD2 (5 bases). The CDR3 extends over 16 amino acids. Trimming removed 0 bases from V and 2 bases from J, with 12 bases in between. Per germline, CDR1 ENHRY and CDR2 SYGVKD. CDR3 region: CAISESPGSNTDTQYF. CDR3 in DNA: TGTGCCATCAGTGAGTCCCCGGGGTCCAACACAGATACGCAGTATTTT.

The V gene is TRBV10-2, the J gene TRBJ1-5, with TRBD1 matching over 8 bases. CDR3 length equals 15 residues. Germline V CDR1 and CDR2: WSHSY, SAAADI. V lost 4 bases to trimming and J lost 0 bases; unmatched junction nucleotides: 2. Here the CDR3 DNA reads TGCGCCAGCAGTGGGACAGGGTATAGCAATCAGCCCCAGCATTTT. Protein: CASSGTGYSNQPQHF.

The chain employs TRBV5-5 and TRBJ2-3; 7 nucleotides agree with TRBD1. J gave up 0 bases and V 4 bases, and 5 bases lay outside the gene matches. This CDR3 contains 15 residues. The germline V gene has CDR1 SGHKS and CDR2 YYEKEE (reference sequence). CDR3 nucleotide sequence: TGTGCCAGCAGCCGGGACAGCATAAGCACAGATACGCAGTATTTT. Translation gives CASSRDSISTDTQYF.

CDR3 residues: CASSLGGSGNTIYF. The CDR3, as DNA: TGTGCCAGCAGCTTAGGAGGTTCTGGAAACACCATATATTTT. J is TRBJ1-3 and V is TRBV11-3; D is unclear. V was shortened by 1 base and J by 1 base, with 5 bases between the two germline ends. The CDR3 covers 14 residues. Germline CDR1 SGHNT, CDR2 YENEEA.

The chain links TRBV2 to TRBJ2-7, with TRBD1 identical over 7 bases. The CDR3 extends over 12 amino acids. V lost 9 bases to trimming and J lost 6 bases; unmatched junction nucleotides: 8. The germline V gene encodes CDR1 SNHLY and CDR2 FYNNEI. The CDR3 reads CASHRDRAEQYF. Written as DNA, the CDR3 is TGTGCCAGTCATCGGGACAGAGCCGAGCAGTACTTC.

The CDR3 loop is CASSPRQGSADTQYF. The CDR3 DNA reads TGTGCCAGCAGCCCCCGACAGGGTTCAGCAGATACGCAGTATTTT. The V call is TRBV9, the J call TRBJ2-3; 7 bases match TRBD1. The CDR3 contains 15 residues. Germline loops: CDR1 SGDLS, CDR2 YYNGEE. V lost 4 bases and J lost 4; bases outside the gene matches: 9.

The rearrangement uses TRBV3-1 (or the pseudogene TRBV3-2) and TRBJ2-3; unclear D gene. The germline CDR1 and CDR2 sequences are LGHDT and YNNKEL (reference sequence). The length of the CDR3 is 14 residues. V was pared by 5 bases and J by 1 base, with 10 bases between. CDR3 amino acids: CASSSRHGTDTQYF. The CDR3 DNA is TGTGCCAGCAGCTCGAGACACGGCACAGATACGCAGTATTTT.

The chain uses TRBV20-1 and TRBJ2-5, with no clear D. Per germline, CDR1 DFQATT and CDR2 SNEGSKA (reference sequence). This CDR3 has 12 residues. V was cut by 5 bases and J by 5 bases, with 12 bases left in between. For the CDR3, the DNA is TGCAGTGCTGGTGTCCTCGGGGAGACCCAGTACTTC. Its translation: CSAGVLGETQYF.

This clone was detected once. The chain joins TRBV19 to TRBJ1-2; D not certain. Germline V lookup: CDR1 LNHDA, CDR2 SQIVND (reference sequence). V lost 5 bases to trimming and J lost 0 bases, with 34 bases between them. The CDR3 has 22 residues. This CDR3 reads CASSFSIPGGGFGLVTNYGYTF. CDR3 nucleotide sequence: TGTGCCAGTAGTTTTAGTATCCCCGGAGGTGGGTTCGGTTTAGTGACTAACTATGGCTACACCTTC.

This chain uses TRBV29-1 with TRBJ1-3; 8 nucleotides agree with TRBD1. Germline assignment: CDR1 SQVTM and CDR2 ANQGSEA. The CDR3 is 12 residues long. CDR3: CSTTGAGNTIYF. The DNA of the CDR3 is TGCAGTACGACAGGGGCCGGAAACACCATATATTTT. Combining the CDR3 with reference TRBV29-1 and TRBJ1-3 gives the whole variable domain SAVISQKPSRDICQRGTSLTIQCQVDSQVTMMFWYRQQPGQSLTLIATANQGSEATYESGFVIDKFPISRPNLTFSTLTVSNMSPEDSSIYLCSTTGAGNTIYFGEGSWLTVV.